This is a list of T cell receptor beta chains from one sample in a study of T cell responses to AZD1222 COVID-19 vaccine. Repertoires were generated with immunoSEQ multiplex PCR, while TCRdb's copy carries only in-frame clones and drops some. The profile shows roughly 130,000 clones, 88% of them singletons. The specimen comprised peripheral blood, sampled on day 0 of AZD1222 vaccination. The receptor source for this set is an adult in good health. Each CDR3 is given with its conserved first and last residue. Fields, in order: V gene, CDR3 length, J gene, D gene, CDR3 protein. D genes are given only for firm matches.

v_gene: TRBV19
len: 18
j_gene: TRBJ2-1
d_gene: TRBD2
CDR3aa: CASSIDLYASGRYNEQFF

v_gene: TRBV28
len: 13
j_gene: TRBJ2-5
d_gene: TRBD1
CDR3aa: CASKDRAQETQYF

v_gene: TRBV27
len: 16
j_gene: TRBJ2-1
d_gene: TRBD2
CDR3aa: CASSSLGTSPKDEQFF

v_gene: TRBV18
len: 15
j_gene: TRBJ1-1
d_gene: -
CDR3aa: CASSPPGSRATEAFF

v_gene: TRBV6-5
len: 15
j_gene: TRBJ1-2
d_gene: TRBD1
CDR3aa: CASSYSKGAPGGYTF

v_gene: TRBV10-2
len: 15
j_gene: TRBJ2-3
d_gene: -
CDR3aa: CASSVQDPGPDTQYF

v_gene: TRBV5-8
len: 12
j_gene: TRBJ2-1
d_gene: -
CDR3aa: CASSFRFREQFF

v_gene: TRBV3-1/TRBV3-2
len: 12
j_gene: TRBJ2-1
d_gene: -
CDR3aa: CASSQDRQEQFF

v_gene: TRBV5-1
len: 15
j_gene: TRBJ2-1
d_gene: -
CDR3aa: CASSSRQGRFSEQFF

v_gene: TRBV27
len: 17
j_gene: TRBJ1-2
d_gene: -
CDR3aa: CASSSIPNRVELGGYTF

v_gene: TRBV7-2
len: 11
j_gene: TRBJ2-1
d_gene: -
CDR3aa: CASRRLNEQFF

v_gene: TRBV7-8
len: 18
j_gene: TRBJ2-7
d_gene: -
CDR3aa: CASSPLRGSGPKDYEQYF

v_gene: TRBV28
len: 13
j_gene: TRBJ1-2
d_gene: -
CDR3aa: CASRLTANYGYTF

v_gene: TRBV6-1
len: 16
j_gene: TRBJ1-1
d_gene: -
CDR3aa: CASSAHSAAPGTEAFF

v_gene: TRBV10-1
len: 18
j_gene: TRBJ2-5
d_gene: TRBD2
CDR3aa: CASTPRWASGGAQETQYF

v_gene: TRBV28
len: 14
j_gene: TRBJ1-5
d_gene: TRBD1
CDR3aa: CASSLGQGNQPQHF

v_gene: TRBV6-5
len: 15
j_gene: TRBJ1-6
d_gene: -
CDR3aa: CASSSGGKYNSPLHF

v_gene: TRBV11-2
len: 12
j_gene: TRBJ2-5
d_gene: -
CDR3aa: CASSSGGETQYF

v_gene: TRBV5-1
len: 18
j_gene: TRBJ2-5
d_gene: TRBD2
CDR3aa: CASSLVPSGGPYQETQYF

v_gene: TRBV5-1
len: 11
j_gene: TRBJ2-7
d_gene: TRBD1
CDR3aa: CARGQGYEQYF

v_gene: TRBV6-5
len: 13
j_gene: TRBJ2-7
d_gene: TRBD1
CDR3aa: CASTRTGGYEQYF

v_gene: TRBV28
len: 15
j_gene: TRBJ1-1
d_gene: -
CDR3aa: CASSTMGGANTEAFF

v_gene: TRBV5-6
len: 16
j_gene: TRBJ2-5
d_gene: TRBD2
CDR3aa: CASSPNSGGPQETQYF

v_gene: TRBV6-2/TRBV6-3
len: 14
j_gene: TRBJ2-7
d_gene: TRBD1
CDR3aa: CASSSGTGGYEQYF